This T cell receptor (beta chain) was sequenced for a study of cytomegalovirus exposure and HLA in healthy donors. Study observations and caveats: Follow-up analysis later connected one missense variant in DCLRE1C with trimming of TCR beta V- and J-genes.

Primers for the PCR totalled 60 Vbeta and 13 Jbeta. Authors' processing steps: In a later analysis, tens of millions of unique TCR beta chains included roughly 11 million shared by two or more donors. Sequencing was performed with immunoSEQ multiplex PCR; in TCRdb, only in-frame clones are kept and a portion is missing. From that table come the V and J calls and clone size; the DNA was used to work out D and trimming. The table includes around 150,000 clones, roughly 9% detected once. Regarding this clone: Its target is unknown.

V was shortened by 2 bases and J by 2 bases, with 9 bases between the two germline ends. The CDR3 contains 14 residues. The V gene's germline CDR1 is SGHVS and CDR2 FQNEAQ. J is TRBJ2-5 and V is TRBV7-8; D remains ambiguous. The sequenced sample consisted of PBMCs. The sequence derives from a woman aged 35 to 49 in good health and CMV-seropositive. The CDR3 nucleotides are TGTGCCAGCAGCTTATATGGAGAACAAGAGACCCAGTACTTC. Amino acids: CASSLYGEQETQYF.